This T cell receptor beta chain is drawn from a study of T cells in Graves' hyperthyroidism and ophthalmopathy (dated by TCRdb to the late 2010s). Regarding the complete study: Peripheral blood samples were taken at initial diagnosis, before any treatment was given. In several Graves' hyperthyroidism patients, the study also compared T-cell repertoires from thyroid tissue with T-cell repertoires from blood. TCR V-J signatures able to tell the groups apart were searched for in a discovery cohort of some 100 patients, of whom more than 40 had Graves' ophthalmopathy and roughly 57 had stable Graves' hyperthyroidism. Whether ophthalmopathy could be predicted prospectively was tested in an independent validation cohort made up of under 20 hyperthyroidism patients plus 17 patients who later progressed to ophthalmopathy. The paper describes TCR Vbeta CDR3 sequencing of about 140 peripheral blood samples, made up of some 40 ophthalmopathy patients, around 78 hyperthyroidism patients and some 17 progressor patients. The roughly 100 discovery patients were randomly split 7:3 into training and test sets. Once sampling was done, hyperthyroidism patients were given methimazole at a starting dose of 30 mg daily, whereas ophthalmopathy patients were given high-dose intravenous methylprednisolone. Beyond this particular receptor, the publication reports: In cross-validation, a model built on a 13 V-J signature told ophthalmopathy apart from stable hyperthyroidism with less than 90% sensitivity and around 81% specificity, and in testing the same model reached 80%/75%. Sample size was not statistically predetermined, and investigators were not blinded to group allocation. Most expanded thyroid clonotypes (frequency above 0.001) were also detected in blood, suggesting blood repertoires may reflect thyroid immune responses. In validation, progression to ophthalmopathy was predicted by the model with around 71% sensitivity and 72.22% specificity, a median of around 6.5 months before onset.

This clonotype was observed at least ten times. Its antigen is currently not known. Per-nucleotide qualities are absent, and no much larger clonotype sits a single base away. Amplification of TCR beta CDR3 regions was carried out from RNA transcripts. For the first round of RT-PCR on the TCR CDR3, the HTBI primer set was used together with the Qiagen OneStep RT-PCR kit. Libraries were constructed in a second round of multiplex PCR, after which size selection and purification were performed. Sequencing of the libraries was done on an Illumina HiSeq2000 using paired-end 100 bp reads. Turning to the authors' computational methods: Raw data were processed with SOAPnuke, discarding reads with adapters, uncalled bases, mean Phred below 15, or no exact constant-primer or identifier match. High-quality paired reads were merged using COPE v1.2.5, and each unique nucleotide sequence was defined as a clonotype. MiTCR v1.1 was used to align clonotypes to the IMGT TRBV, TRBD and TRBJ reference segments. Only V-J combinations with frequency above 0.0001, covering 98% to 99.2% of repertoires, were analysed. A TCS score was defined as the ratio between F50 (clonal expansion) and ExV (chaos), using BLOSUM62-based TCRdist between CDR3 peptides within each V-J. Welch's t-statistics and random forest reduced roughly 500 V-J features to roughly 13, which were used in a naive Bayes classifier (R e1071). TCRdb's own reprocessing of the public reads used fastp at Q25 and MiXCR and kept productive beta chains. Under each unique CDR3 protein, matching rows form one entry showing the most common genes and DNA. In this record, the V and J calls reflect TCRdb's handling and not the investigators' own analysis. The sample yields roughly 420,000 distinct CDR3 sequences; around 14% were counted once. Roughly an eighth of the sample is in the top ten clones.

CDR3 length: 14 amino acids, cysteine to phenylalanine. Only the CDR3 region is kept as DNA, spanning 42 bases read in frame from base 1. The germline ends are 8 bases apart after V is trimmed by 2 bases and J by 0 bases. The germline V gene yields MDHEN for CDR1 and SYDVKM for CDR2. Graves' hyperthyroidism was defined as stable when no progression to ophthalmopathy occurred over 18 months of follow-up. Hyperthyroidism patients were newly diagnosed, had a disease duration of under 2 months, and were aged 18 to 65 years. The study excluded patients with uncontrolled infections, other autoimmune diseases, pregnancy or lactation. Clinical symptoms, serum thyroxine and TRAb, thyroid ultrasound, and orbital computed tomography formed the basis for the diagnoses. Ficoll-Paque density gradient centrifugation was used to isolate PBMCs from under 11 ml of fresh peripheral blood. Total RNA was extracted using Trizol reagent, and RNA quality was assessed on an Agilent 2100 Bioanalyzer.

The sequence came from a woman between 18 and 30 years old with Graves' hyperthyroidism. Specimen: blood. The chain couples TRBV28 to TRBJ2-7, with the D gene not clear enough to name. The nucleotides read TGTGCCAGCAGTTTAGACGGTTACTCCTACGAGCAGTACTTC. It translates to CASSLDGYSYEQYF. The full variable domain, completed from the reference TRBV28 and TRBJ2-7 proteins outside the CDR3, reads DVKVTQSSRYLVKRTGEKVFLECVQDMDHENMFWYRQDPGLGLRLIYFSYDVKMKEKGDIPEGYSVSREKKERFSLILESASTNQTSMYLCASSLDGYSYEQYFGPGTRLTVT.